In this sample, the clone carrying this T cell receptor (beta chain) turned up many times. No antigen is known for it. It is likely a read error, because the conserved phenylalanine at the end of the CDR3 is missing. This sample is drawn from a study of T cells in Graves' hyperthyroidism and ophthalmopathy. Study-wide background: The blood sample was taken at first diagnosis, before treatment began. Study-wide results and caveats: Ophthalmopathy could be told apart from stable hyperthyroidism with a 13 V-J model.

The TCR beta CDR3 regions underwent amplification using RNA transcripts as the source. HTBI primers were used for first-round RT-PCR of the TCR CDR3. TCRdb independently ran MiXCR on the multiplex PCR reads; one entry per CDR3 protein. Of 270,000 or so distinct CDR3 sequences in the sample, 25% were seen once. Trimming cost V 5 bases and J 4 bases; bases outside gene matches: 13. This CDR3 spans 16 amino acids. The V gene's germline CDR1 is MNHEY and CDR2 SMNVEV (reference sequence). V usage is TRBV27 and J usage is TRBJ1-1, with TRBD1 matching 7 bases. The TCR was taken from a man aged 35-49 years with Graves' hyperthyroidism that later progressed to Graves' ophthalmopathy. What was sequenced was blood. The CDR3 reads CASSPLTGRLVTEAFL. CDR3 sequence (DNA): TGTGCCAGCAGTCCCCTGACAGGGAGGTTAGTCACTGAAGCTTTCCTT.